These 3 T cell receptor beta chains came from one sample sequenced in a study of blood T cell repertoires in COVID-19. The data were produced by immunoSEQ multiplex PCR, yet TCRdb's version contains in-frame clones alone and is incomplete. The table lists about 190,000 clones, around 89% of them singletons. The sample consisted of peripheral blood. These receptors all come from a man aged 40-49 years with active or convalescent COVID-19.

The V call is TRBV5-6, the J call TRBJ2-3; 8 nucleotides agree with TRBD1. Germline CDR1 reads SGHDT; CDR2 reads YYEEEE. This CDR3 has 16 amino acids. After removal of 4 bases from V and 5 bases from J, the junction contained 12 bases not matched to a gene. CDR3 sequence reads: CASSLPGQGIQDTQYF. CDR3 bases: TGTGCCAGCAGCCTCCCCGGACAGGGAATTCAAGATACGCAGTATTTT.

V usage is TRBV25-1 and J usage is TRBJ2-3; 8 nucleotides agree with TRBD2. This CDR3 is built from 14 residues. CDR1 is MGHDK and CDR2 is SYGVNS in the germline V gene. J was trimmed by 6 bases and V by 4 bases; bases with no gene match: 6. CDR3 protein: CASSGLRGGDTQYF. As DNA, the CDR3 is TGTGCCAGCAGTGGTTTACGGGGGGGGGATACGCAGTATTTT.

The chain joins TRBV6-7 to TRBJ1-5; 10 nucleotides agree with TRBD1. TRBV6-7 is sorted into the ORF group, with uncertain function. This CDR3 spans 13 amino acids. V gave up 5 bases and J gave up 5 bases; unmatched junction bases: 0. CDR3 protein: CASSGQGDQPQHF. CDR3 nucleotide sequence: TGTGCCAGCAGTGGACAGGGGGATCAGCCCCAGCATTTT.